This record concerns one T cell receptor (beta chain) sequence. Its antigen remains unknown. In TCRdb, the RT-PCR reads were re-called with MiXCR into one record per CDR3 protein. This table holds about half a million distinct CDR3 sequences, about 25% found once. This sample is part of a study of response to subunit inactivated influenza vaccine. Points from the study as a whole: It was suggested by the authors that few new T cells are recruited by each seasonal influenza vaccination.

Trimming removed 6 bases from V and 7 bases from J, with 16 bases in between. Per germline, CDR1 SQVTM and CDR2 ANQGSEA. The CDR3 loop spans 13 amino acids. The material sequenced was CD4+ T cells sorted from PBMCs, taken about 5 days after vaccination. The TCR sequence derives from a man between 50 and 59 years old who received an inactivated influenza vaccine. The chain couples TRBV29-1 to TRBJ2-1; D not certain. CDR3 bases: TGCAGCGTGCCGATGATCCCGAGGAATGAGCAGTTCTTC. The encoded protein is CSVPMIPRNEQFF.